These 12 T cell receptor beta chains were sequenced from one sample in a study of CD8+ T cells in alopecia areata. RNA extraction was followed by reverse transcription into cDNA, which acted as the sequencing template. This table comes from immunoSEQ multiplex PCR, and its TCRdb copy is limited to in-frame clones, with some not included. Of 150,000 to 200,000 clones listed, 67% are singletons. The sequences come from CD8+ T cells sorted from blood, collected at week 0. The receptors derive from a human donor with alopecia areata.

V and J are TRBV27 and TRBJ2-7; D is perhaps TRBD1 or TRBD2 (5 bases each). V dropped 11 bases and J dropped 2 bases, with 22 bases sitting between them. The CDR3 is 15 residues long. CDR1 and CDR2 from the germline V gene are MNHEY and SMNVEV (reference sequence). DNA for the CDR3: TGTGCCCCAAACCTCGAGAGGGGTTCGGCCTACGAGCAGTACTTC. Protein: CAPNLERGSAYEQYF.

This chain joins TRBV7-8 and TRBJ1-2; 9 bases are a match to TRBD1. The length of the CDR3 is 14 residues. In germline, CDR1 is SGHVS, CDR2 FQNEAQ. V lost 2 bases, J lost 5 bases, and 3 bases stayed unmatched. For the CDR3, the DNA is TGTGCCAGCAGCTTAAGGGGACAGGGTTATGGCTACACCTTC. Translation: CASSLRGQGYGYTF. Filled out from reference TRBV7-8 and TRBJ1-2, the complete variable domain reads GAGVSQSPRYKVAKRGQDVALRCDPISGHVSLFWYQQALGQGPEFLTYFQNEAQLDKSGLPSDRFFAERPEGSVSTLKIQRTQQEDSAVYLCASSLRGQGYGYTFGSGTRLTVV.

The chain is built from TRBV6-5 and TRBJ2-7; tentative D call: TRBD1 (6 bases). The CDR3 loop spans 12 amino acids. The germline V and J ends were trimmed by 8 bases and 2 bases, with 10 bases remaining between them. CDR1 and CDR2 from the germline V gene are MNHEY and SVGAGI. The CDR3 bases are TGTGCCAGCGGGACACCTACCTACGAGCAGTACTTC. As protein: CASGTPTYEQYF.

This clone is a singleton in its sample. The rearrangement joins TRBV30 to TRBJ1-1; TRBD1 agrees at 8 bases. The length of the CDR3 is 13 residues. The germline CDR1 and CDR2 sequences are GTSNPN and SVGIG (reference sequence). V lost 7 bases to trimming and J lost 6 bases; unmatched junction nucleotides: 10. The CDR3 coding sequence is TGTGCCTCTTATCCAGGGGGCCCCTCTGAAGCTTTCTTT. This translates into CASYPGGPSEAFF.

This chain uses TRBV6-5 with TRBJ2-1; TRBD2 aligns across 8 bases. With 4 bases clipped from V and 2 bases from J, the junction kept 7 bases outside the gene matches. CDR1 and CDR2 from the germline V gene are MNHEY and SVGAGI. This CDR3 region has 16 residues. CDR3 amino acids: CASSSPRGGAYNEQFF. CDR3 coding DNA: TGTGCCAGCAGTTCGCCTCGGGGGGGCGCCTACAATGAGCAGTTCTTC.

The CDR3 bases are TGCAGCGCTGGGGACAGCTCCTACGAGCAGTACTTC. Encoded protein: CSAGDSSYEQYF. The chain recombines TRBV29-1 with TRBJ2-7, with 7 bases lining up with TRBD1. V lost 7 bases and J lost 0; bases outside the gene matches: 3. This CDR3 is 12 amino acids long. Germline lookup yields CDR1 SQVTM and CDR2 ANQGSEA.

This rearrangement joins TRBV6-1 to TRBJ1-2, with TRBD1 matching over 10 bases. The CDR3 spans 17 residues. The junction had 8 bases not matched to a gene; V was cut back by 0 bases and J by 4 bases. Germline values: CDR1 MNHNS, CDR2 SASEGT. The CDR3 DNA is TGTGCCAGCAGTGAAGCGGGCCGGGACAGGGGATTCTATGGCTACACCTTC. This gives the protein CASSEAGRDRGFYGYTF.

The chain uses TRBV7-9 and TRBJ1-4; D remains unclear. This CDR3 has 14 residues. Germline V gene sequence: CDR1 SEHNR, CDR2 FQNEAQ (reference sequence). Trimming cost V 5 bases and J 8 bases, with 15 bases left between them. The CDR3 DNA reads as TGTGCCAGCAGCGCAGACCCACGGCGCGAAAAACTGTTTTTT. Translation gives CASSADPRREKLFF.

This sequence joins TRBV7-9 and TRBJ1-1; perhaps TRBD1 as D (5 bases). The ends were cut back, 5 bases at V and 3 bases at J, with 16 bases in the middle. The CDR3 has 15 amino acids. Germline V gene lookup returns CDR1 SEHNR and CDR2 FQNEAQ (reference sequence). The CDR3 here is CASSVGMVRDTEAFF. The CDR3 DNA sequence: TGTGCCAGCAGCGTAGGGATGGTCAGGGACACTGAAGCTTTCTTT.

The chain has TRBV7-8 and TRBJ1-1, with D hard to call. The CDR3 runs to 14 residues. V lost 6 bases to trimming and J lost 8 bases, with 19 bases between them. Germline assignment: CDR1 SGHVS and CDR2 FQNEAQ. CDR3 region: CASSPIEAPSEAFF. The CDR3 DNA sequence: TGTGCCAGCAGTCCGATCGAGGCCCCTTCAGAAGCTTTCTTT.

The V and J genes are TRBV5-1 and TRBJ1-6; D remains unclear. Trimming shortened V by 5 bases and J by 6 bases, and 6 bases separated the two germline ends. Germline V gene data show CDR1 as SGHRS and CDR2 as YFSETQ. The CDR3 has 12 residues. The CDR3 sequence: CASRDGNSPLHF. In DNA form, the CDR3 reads TGCGCCAGCAGGGACGGTAATTCACCCCTCCACTTT.

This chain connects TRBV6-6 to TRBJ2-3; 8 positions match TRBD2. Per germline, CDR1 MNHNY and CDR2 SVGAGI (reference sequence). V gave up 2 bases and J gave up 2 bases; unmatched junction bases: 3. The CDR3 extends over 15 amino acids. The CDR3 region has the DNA TGTGCCAGCAGTTACGGCGGGGGGTACACAGATACGCAGTATTTT. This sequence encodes CASSYGGGYTDTQYF.